A single sample is the source of the 16 T cell receptor beta chains below, sequenced in a study of blood T cell repertoires in COVID-19. TCRdb's copy holds only in-frame clones and misses some; the assay was immunoSEQ multiplex PCR. The sample holds about 64,000 clones, 70% to 90% seen once. Sequenced: peripheral blood. The receptors were sampled from a man between 35 and 55 years old with acute or convalescent COVID-19.

This clone has just a few counts. The chain carries TRBV30 and TRBJ1-5; 7 positions match TRBD1. The CDR3 spans 13 residues. Germline CDR1 GTSNPN, CDR2 SVGIG (reference sequence). Germline trimming cut 8 bases from V and 5 bases from J; bases unmatched to any gene: 9. The CDR3 nucleotides are TGTGCCGGCAGACAGGGCGAGGATCAGCCCCAGCATTTT. Translating gives CAGRQGEDQPQHF.

The genes are TRBV6-5 and TRBJ1-3, with D tentatively TRBD1 (5 bases). Germline values: CDR1 MNHEY, CDR2 SVGAGI. This CDR3 has 15 residues. The germline V and J ends were trimmed by 5 bases and 1 base, with 12 bases remaining between them. CDR3 bases: TGTGCCAGCAGTCGACAGTCAGCATCTGGAAACACCATATATTTT. Protein product: CASSRQSASGNTIYF.

V gene TRBV9 combines with J gene TRBJ1-2; D is undetermined. The ends were cut back, 2 bases at V and 8 bases at J, with 10 bases in the middle. The CDR3 is 12 residues long. Germline assignment: CDR1 SGDLS and CDR2 YYNGEE. The CDR3 DNA reads TGTGCCAGCAGCGTCGGGGTTCGGGGCTACACCTTC. Translating gives CASSVGVRGYTF.

The chain joins TRBV6-1 to TRBJ2-3; 8 bases are a match to TRBD1. CDR1 and CDR2 from the germline V gene are MNHNS and SASEGT. Losses at the gene ends were 2 bases for V and 3 bases for J; bases not matched to a gene: 4. The CDR3 loop spans 15 amino acids. The CDR3 DNA sequence: TGTGCCAGCAGTGAACAGACAGGGGAAACAGATACGCAGTATTTT. Residues: CASSEQTGETDTQYF.

This rearrangement joins TRBV19 to TRBJ1-3; D gene unclear. In germline, CDR1 is LNHDA, CDR2 SQIVND (reference sequence). This CDR3 has 17 amino acids. Deletions cut 3 bases from V and 2 bases from J, with 17 bases between. CDR3 in amino acids: CASSISGIEQTGNTIYF. Here the CDR3 DNA reads TGTGCCAGTAGTATCTCGGGGATTGAGCAAACTGGAAACACCATATATTTT.

The rearrangement links TRBV30 to TRBJ2-5; 10 bases align to TRBD2. Germline trimming cut 0 bases from V and 4 bases from J; bases unmatched to any gene: 2. The germline V gene encodes CDR1 GTSNPN and CDR2 SVGIG (reference sequence). The CDR3 is 14 amino acids. The CDR3 nucleotides read TGTGCCTGGAGTGTACCTAGCGGGAGAGAGACCCAGTACTTC. Translating gives CAWSVPSGRETQYF.

The J gene is TRBJ1-1, the V gene TRBV11-3; a weak D match, TRBD1 (6 bases). Germline lookup yields CDR1 SGHNT and CDR2 YENEEA. There are 14 residues in the CDR3. V lost 3 bases to trimming and J lost 0 bases, with 8 bases between them. The CDR3 sequence: CASSLDSLNTEAFF. CDR3 nucleotide sequence: TGTGCCAGCAGCTTGGACAGTTTGAACACTGAAGCTTTCTTT. Filled out from reference TRBV11-3 and TRBJ1-1, the complete variable domain reads EAGVVQSPRYKIIEKKQPVAFWCNPISGHNTLYWYLQNLGQGPELLIRYENEEAVDDSQLPKDRFSAERLKGVDSTLKIQPAELGDSAVYLCASSLDSLNTEAFFGQGTRLTVV.

J is TRBJ2-7 and V is TRBV4-1; 7 nucleotides agree with TRBD1. CDR1 and CDR2 from the germline V gene are MGHRA and YSYEKL. V lost 3 bases, J lost 4 bases, and 6 bases stayed unmatched. The CDR3 has 14 residues. CDR3 nucleotide sequence: TGCGCCAGCAGCCAGATTCAGGGGGAATACGAGCAGTACTTC. It codes for CASSQIQGEYEQYF.

This chain uses TRBV28 with TRBJ1-5; D is unresolved. The germline V and J ends were trimmed by 1 base and 16 bases, with 14 bases remaining between them. There are 12 residues in the CDR3. Germline CDR1 MDHEN, CDR2 SYDVKM. The DNA of the CDR3 is TGTGCCAGCAGTTTATTACGGGGAGGAGAACATTTT. Translated, it gives CASSLLRGGEHF.

The chain links TRBV11-3 to TRBJ1-2; 7 nucleotides align to TRBD1. Per the germline V gene, CDR1 is SGHNT and CDR2 is YENEEA. With 3 bases clipped from V and 4 bases from J, the junction kept 5 bases outside the gene matches. The CDR3 runs 14 residues. The CDR3 is CASSLDQGGYGYTF. DNA of the CDR3: TGTGCCAGCAGCTTGGACCAGGGGGGCTATGGCTACACCTTC.

This chain's CDR3 is CASSIRPVSPSPLHF. The CDR3 nucleotides read TGTGCCAGTAGTATACGTCCGGTATCACCTTCACCCCTCCACTTT. V gene TRBV19 combines with J gene TRBJ1-6; D is ambiguous. Germline V CDR1 and CDR2: LNHDA, SQIVND (reference sequence). This CDR3 comprises 15 residues. V shed 2 bases and J shed 9 bases, with 14 bases lying between them.

The CDR3 DNA sequence: TGTGCCAGCAGCCAAGACATACCGGGACAGGGGGCTGGAAACACCATATATTTT. Translation gives CASSQDIPGQGAGNTIYF. The V gene is TRBV3-1 (or the pseudogene TRBV3-2), the J gene TRBJ1-3; 11 bases agree with TRBD1. V trimming: 0 bases; J trimming: 2 bases; junction bases outside the gene matches: 6. The germline V gene encodes CDR1 LGHDT and CDR2 YNNKEL (reference sequence). The CDR3 is made up of 18 amino acids.

This chain links TRBV28 with TRBJ1-5, with D possibly being TRBD1 (5 bases). Between the trimmed V and J ends, which lost 0 bases and 5 bases, there was a span of 14 bases. CDR1 and CDR2 from the germline V gene are MDHEN and SYDVKM. The CDR3 runs 16 residues. CDR3 protein: CASSLWGGSGDQPQHF. CDR3 nucleotides: TGTGCCAGCAGTTTATGGGGGGGAAGCGGCGATCAGCCCCAGCATTTT.

The chain links TRBV10-1 to TRBJ2-7; 8 positions agree with TRBD1. Germline assignment: CDR1 WNHNN and CDR2 SYGVQD (reference sequence). CDR3 size: 14 residues. Trimming took 0 bases from V and 2 from J; bases not matched to a gene: 0. The CDR3 DNA follows: TGCGCCAGCAGTGAGTCGGACAGGGCCTACGAGCAGTACTTC. Residues: CASSESDRAYEQYF.

The genes are TRBV6-1 and TRBJ2-7, with D perhaps matching TRBD2 (6 bases). Per germline, CDR1 MNHNS and CDR2 SASEGT. The CDR3 runs 14 residues. Trimming stripped 3 bases from V and 2 bases from J, with 11 bases between. This CDR3 is CASSDQAGPYEQYF. The CDR3 nucleotides are TGTGCCAGCAGTGACCAGGCGGGGCCCTACGAGCAGTACTTC.

Here the CDR3 reads CASSLGTGGTDTQYF. CDR3 DNA sequence: TGTGCCAGCAGCTTGGGGACAGGGGGCACAGATACGCAGTATTTT. J is TRBJ2-3 and V is TRBV5-4; TRBD1 agrees at 9 bases. The junction had 0 bases not matched to a gene; V was cut back by 0 bases and J by 1 base. The CDR3 contains 15 residues. Germline values: CDR1 SGHNT, CDR2 YYREEE (reference sequence).